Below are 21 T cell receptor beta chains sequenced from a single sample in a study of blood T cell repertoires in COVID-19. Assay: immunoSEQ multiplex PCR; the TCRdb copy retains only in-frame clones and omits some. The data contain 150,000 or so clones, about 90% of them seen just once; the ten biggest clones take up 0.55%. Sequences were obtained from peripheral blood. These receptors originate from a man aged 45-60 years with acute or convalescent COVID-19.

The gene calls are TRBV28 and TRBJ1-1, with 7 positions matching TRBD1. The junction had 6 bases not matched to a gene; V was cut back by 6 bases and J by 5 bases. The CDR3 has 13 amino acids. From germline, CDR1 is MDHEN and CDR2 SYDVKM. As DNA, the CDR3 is TGTGCCAGCAGCGAAGGGGGCCGGACTGAAGCTTTCTTT. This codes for CASSEGGRTEAFF.

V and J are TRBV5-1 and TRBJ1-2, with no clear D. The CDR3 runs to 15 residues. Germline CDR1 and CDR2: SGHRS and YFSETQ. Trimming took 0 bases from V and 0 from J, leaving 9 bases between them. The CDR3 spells CASSLARGANYGYTF. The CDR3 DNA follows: TGCGCCAGCAGCTTGGCACGGGGAGCTAACTATGGCTACACCTTC.

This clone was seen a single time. The CDR3 sequence is CAIPGTDNSPLHF. The CDR3 bases are TGTGCCATCCCAGGGACAGATAATTCACCCCTCCACTTT. The chain employs TRBV2 and TRBJ1-6; 7 positions match TRBD1. J gave up 5 bases and V 10 bases, and 5 bases lay outside the gene matches. Germline-derived CDR1 and CDR2 are SNHLY and FYNNEI. The CDR3 is made up of 13 amino acids.

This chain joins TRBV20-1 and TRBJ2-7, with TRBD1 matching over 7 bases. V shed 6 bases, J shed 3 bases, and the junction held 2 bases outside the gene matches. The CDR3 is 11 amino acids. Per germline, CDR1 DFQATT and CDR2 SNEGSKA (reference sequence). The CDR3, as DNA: TGCAGTGCCCACAGGGGCTACGAGCAGTACGTC. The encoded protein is CSAHRGYEQYV.

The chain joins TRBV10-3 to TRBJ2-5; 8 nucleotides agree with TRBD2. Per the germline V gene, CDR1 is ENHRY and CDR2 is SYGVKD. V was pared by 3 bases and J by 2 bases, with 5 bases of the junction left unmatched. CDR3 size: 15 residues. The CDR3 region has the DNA TGTGCCATCAGTGATCCGGGACTAGGACAAGAGACCCAGTACTTC. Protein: CAISDPGLGQETQYF.

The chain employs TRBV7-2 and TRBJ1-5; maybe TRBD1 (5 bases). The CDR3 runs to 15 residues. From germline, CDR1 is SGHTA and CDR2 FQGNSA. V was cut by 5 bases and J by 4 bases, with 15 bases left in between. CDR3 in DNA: TGTGCCAGCAGCCCAATGGCCGGGGGGAATCAGCCCCAGCATTTT. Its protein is CASSPMAGGNQPQHF.

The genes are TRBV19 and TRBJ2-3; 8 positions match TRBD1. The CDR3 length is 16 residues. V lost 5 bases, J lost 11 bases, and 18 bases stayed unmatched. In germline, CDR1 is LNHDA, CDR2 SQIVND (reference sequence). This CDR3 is CASSPGQGAWASVQYF. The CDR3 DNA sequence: TGTGCCAGTAGTCCAGGCCAGGGGGCTTGGGCCTCTGTGCAGTATTTT.

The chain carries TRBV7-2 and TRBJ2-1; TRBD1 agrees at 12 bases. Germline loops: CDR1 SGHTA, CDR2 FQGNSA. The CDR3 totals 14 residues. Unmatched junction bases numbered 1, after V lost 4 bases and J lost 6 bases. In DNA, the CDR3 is TGTGCCAGCAGCTCGGGACAGGGGGCCAATGAGCAGTTCTTC. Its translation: CASSSGQGANEQFF.

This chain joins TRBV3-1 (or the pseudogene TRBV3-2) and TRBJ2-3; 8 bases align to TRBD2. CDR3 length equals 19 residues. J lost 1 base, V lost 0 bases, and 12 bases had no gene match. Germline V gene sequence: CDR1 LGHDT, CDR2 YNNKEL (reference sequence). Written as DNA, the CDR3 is TGTGCCAGCAGCCAAGATGAAGCGGGGGCCACCGCGGGCACAGATACGCAGTATTTT. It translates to CASSQDEAGATAGTDTQYF.

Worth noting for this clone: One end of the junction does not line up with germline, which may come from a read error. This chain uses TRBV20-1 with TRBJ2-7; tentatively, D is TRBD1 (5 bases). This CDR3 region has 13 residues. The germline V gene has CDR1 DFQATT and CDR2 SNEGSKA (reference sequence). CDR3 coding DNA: TGCAGTGCTAGTAACCAGGGCTCCCACGAGCAGTACTTC. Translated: CSASNQGSHEQYF.

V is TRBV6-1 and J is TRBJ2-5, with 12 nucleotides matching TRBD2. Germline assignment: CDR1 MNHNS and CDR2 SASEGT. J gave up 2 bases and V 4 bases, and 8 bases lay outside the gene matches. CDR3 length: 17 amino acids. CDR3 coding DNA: TGTGCCAGCAGTGTTACCCTAGCGGGGGGGTTACAAGAGACCCAGTACTTC. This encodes CASSVTLAGGLQETQYF.

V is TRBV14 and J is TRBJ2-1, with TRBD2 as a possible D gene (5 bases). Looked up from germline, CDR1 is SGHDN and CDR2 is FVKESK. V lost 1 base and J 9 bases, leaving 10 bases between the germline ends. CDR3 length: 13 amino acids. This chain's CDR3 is CASSQVGGGEQFF. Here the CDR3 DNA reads TGTGCCAGCAGCCAAGTCGGAGGAGGTGAGCAGTTCTTC. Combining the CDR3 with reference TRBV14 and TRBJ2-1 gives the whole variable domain EAGVTQFPSHSVIEKGQTVTLRCDPISGHDNLYWYRRVMGKEIKFLLHFVKESKQDESGMPNNRFLAERTGGTYSTLKVQPAELEDSGVYFCASSQVGGGEQFFGPGTRLTVL.

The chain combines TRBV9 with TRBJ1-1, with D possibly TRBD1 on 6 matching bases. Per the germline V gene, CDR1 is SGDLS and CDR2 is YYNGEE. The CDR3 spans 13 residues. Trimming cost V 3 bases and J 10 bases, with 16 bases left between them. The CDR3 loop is CASSADQGLRAFF. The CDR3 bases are TGTGCCAGCAGCGCAGACCAGGGGTTACGAGCTTTCTTT.

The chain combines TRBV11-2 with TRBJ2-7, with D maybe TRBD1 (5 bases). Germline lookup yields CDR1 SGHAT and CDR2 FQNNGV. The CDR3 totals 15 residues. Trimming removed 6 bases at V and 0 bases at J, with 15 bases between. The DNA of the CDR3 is TGTGCCAGCAGTTGGGCAGGGAAGGGCTCCTACGAGCAGTACTTC. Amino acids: CASSWAGKGSYEQYF.

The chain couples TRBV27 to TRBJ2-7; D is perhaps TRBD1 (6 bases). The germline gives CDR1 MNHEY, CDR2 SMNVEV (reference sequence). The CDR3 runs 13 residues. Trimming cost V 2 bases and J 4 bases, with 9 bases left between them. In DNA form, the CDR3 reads TGTGCCAGCAGTTTAGCGACAGGTTACGAGCAGTACTTC. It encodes CASSLATGYEQYF.

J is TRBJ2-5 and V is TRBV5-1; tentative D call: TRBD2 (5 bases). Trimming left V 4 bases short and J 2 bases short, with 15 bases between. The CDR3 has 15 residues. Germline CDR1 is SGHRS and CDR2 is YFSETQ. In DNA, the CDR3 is TGCGCCAGCAGCGAAGAGGTAGGAGGACAAGAGACCCAGTACTTC. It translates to CASSEEVGGQETQYF.

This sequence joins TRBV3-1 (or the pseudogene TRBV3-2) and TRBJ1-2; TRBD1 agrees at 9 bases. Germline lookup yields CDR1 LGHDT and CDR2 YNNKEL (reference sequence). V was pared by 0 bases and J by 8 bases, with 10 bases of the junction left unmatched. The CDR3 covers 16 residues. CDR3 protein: CASSQDPTGGSGGYTF. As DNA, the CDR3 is TGTGCCAGCAGCCAAGATCCTACAGGGGGCAGTGGAGGCTACACCTTC.

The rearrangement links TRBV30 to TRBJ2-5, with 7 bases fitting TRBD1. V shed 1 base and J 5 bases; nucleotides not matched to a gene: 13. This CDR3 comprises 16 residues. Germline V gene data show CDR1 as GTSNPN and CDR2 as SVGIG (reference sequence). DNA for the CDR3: TGTGCCTGGAGTGCTACCGCGACAGGGTGGGAGGAGACCCAGTACTTC. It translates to CAWSATATGWEETQYF.

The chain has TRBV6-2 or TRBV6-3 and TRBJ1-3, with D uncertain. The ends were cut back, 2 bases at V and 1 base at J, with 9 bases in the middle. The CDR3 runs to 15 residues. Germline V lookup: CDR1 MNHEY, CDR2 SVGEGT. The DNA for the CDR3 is TGTGCCAGCAGTTACGCCAGGACTTCTGGAAACACCATATATTTT. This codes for CASSYARTSGNTIYF.

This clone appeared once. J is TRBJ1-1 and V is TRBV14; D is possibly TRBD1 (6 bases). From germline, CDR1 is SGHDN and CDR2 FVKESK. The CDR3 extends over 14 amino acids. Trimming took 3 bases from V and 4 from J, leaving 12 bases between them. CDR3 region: CASSQGARGTEAFF. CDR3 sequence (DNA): TGTGCCAGCAGCCAGGGGGCTAGGGGCACTGAAGCTTTCTTT.

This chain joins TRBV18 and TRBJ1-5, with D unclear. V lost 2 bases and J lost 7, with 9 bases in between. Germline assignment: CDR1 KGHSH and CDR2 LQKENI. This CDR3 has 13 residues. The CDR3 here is CASSPAGRQPQHF. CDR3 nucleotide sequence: TGTGCCAGCTCACCAGCGGGTAGGCAGCCCCAGCATTTT.